The 21 T cell receptor beta chains given below trace back to one sample, sequenced in a study of T cells in Graves' hyperthyroidism and ophthalmopathy (dated by TCRdb to the late 2010s). Receptor amplification or capture employed multiplex PCR. For sequencing, an Illumina HiSeq 2000 was employed. TCR beta CDR3 regions were amplified from RNA transcripts. For the first round of RT-PCR on the TCR CDR3, the HTBI primer set was used together with the Qiagen OneStep RT-PCR kit. TCRdb cleaned the public reads at Q25 with fastp, built clones with MiXCR and kept in-frame beta chains. Entries that share a CDR3 protein sequence are merged under the most common genes and DNA. A total of about 260,000 distinct CDR3 sequences appear in this sample, 20% to 25% of them only once. The top ten clonotypes cover about 60% of the sample. Sequencing was carried out using blood. The receptor source for this set is a man aged 30 to 39 with Graves' ophthalmopathy.

At least ten counts were recorded for this clonotype. This chain uses TRBV7-9 with TRBJ2-1; 9 nucleotides agree with TRBD2. The CDR3 has 17 amino acids. Germline V gives CDR1 SEHNR, CDR2 FQNEAQ (reference sequence). The junction had 15 bases not matched to a gene; V was cut back by 5 bases and J by 7 bases. The CDR3, as DNA: TGTGCCAGCAGCCACCAGCCGACGGCGGGAGGGAGGAATGAGCAGTTCTTC. It is translated as CASSHQPTAGGRNEQFF.

This clonotype was counted many times. The CDR3 reads CASSYGTGFGYTF. CDR3 nucleotides: TGTGCCAGCAGTTACGGGACAGGGTTTGGCTACACCTTC. The gene calls are TRBV6-5 and TRBJ1-2; the match to TRBD1 covers 9 bases. V shed 2 bases, J shed 7 bases, and the junction held 2 bases outside the gene matches. Germline CDR1 MNHEY, CDR2 SVGAGI. There are 13 residues in the CDR3.

This clonotype has only a few counts. V usage is TRBV2 and J usage is TRBJ1-1; the match to TRBD1 covers 9 bases. The V gene end was trimmed by 3 bases and the J gene end by 8 bases; junction bases not matched to a gene: 7. The CDR3 is made up of 14 amino acids. In germline, CDR1 is SNHLY, CDR2 FYNNEI. Here the CDR3 DNA reads TGTGCCAGCAGTGACTTGGACAGGGGTAGGGAAGCTTTCTTT. As protein: CASSDLDRGREAFF.

In regard to this clonotype: A junction boundary mismatches the germline segment, possibly from a read error. J is TRBJ2-3 and V is TRBV7-8, with D possibly matching TRBD2 (5 bases). There are 15 residues in the CDR3. Germline lookup yields CDR1 SGHVS and CDR2 FQNEAQ. CDR3 loop: CASNLGTSRADTQYF. CDR3 sequence (DNA): TGTGCTAGCAACTTAGGTACTAGTCGCGCAGATACGCAGTATTTT. Combining the CDR3 with reference TRBV7-8 and TRBJ2-3 gives the whole variable domain GAGVSQSPRYKVAKRGQDVALRCDPISGHVSLFWYQQALGQGPEFLTYFQNEAQLDKSGLPSDRFFAERPEGSVSTLKIQRTQQEDSAVYLCASNLGTSRADTQYFGPGTRLTVL.

The sample holds a few counts of this clonotype. The V gene is TRBV10-3, the J gene TRBJ1-1; D ambiguous. V shed 6 bases and J shed 1 base, with 3 bases lying between them. Germline V gives CDR1 ENHRY, CDR2 SYGVKD. The CDR3 covers 11 residues. The CDR3 DNA follows: TGTGCCATCAGGGAGAACACTGAAGCTTTCTTT. As protein: CAIRENTEAFF.

This clonotype was recorded a few times. The chain carries TRBV5-6 and TRBJ1-1; 7 bases match TRBD1. The CDR3 has 14 amino acids. Germline CDR1 reads SGHDT; CDR2 reads YYEEEE. J was trimmed by 7 bases and V by 4 bases; bases with no gene match: 10. The CDR3 nucleotides are TGTGCCAGCAGCGTCCAAGGGGGCGCGGGTGAAGCTTTCTTT. Protein: CASSVQGGAGEAFF. The entire variable domain, with the rest obtained from reference TRBV5-6 and TRBJ1-1, is as follows: DAGVTQSPTHLIKTRGQQVTLRCSPKSGHDTVSWYQQALGQGPQFIFQYYEEEERQRGNFPDRFSGHQFPNYSSELNVNALLLGDSALYLCASSVQGGAGEAFFGQGTRLTVV.

The table lists this clonotype with many counts. This chain joins TRBV7-2 and TRBJ2-3; 10 positions match TRBD2. The CDR3 loop spans 17 amino acids. Unmatched junction bases numbered 6, after V lost 1 base and J lost 2 bases. Germline V CDR1 and CDR2: SGHTA, FQGNSA. The CDR3 sequence: CASSLGLLAGVTDTQYF. CDR3 in DNA: TGTGCCAGCAGCTTAGGATTGCTAGCGGGAGTCACAGATACGCAGTATTTT.

This clonotype showed up many times. The chain is built from TRBV6-2 or TRBV6-3 and TRBJ2-1; TRBD1 aligns across 7 bases. CDR3 length equals 17 residues. Looked up from germline, CDR1 is MNHEY and CDR2 is SVGEGT. V trimming: 5 bases; J trimming: 4 bases; junction bases outside the gene matches: 14. In DNA, the CDR3 is TGTGCCAGCAGTATTACCTCGGACAGGAGACTTTACAATGAGCAGTTCTTC. Translating gives CASSITSDRRLYNEQFF.

Many counts were recorded for this clonotype. In DNA form, the CDR3 reads TGTGCCAGCAGCCGGATAGCGGGAGAGGTAAATGAGCAGTTCTTC. The encoded protein is CASSRIAGEVNEQFF. The chain recombines TRBV7-3 with TRBJ2-1; 9 bases line up with TRBD2. Germline CDR1 and CDR2: SGHTA and FQGTGA. J gave up 7 bases and V 5 bases, and 9 bases lay outside the gene matches. The CDR3 consists of 15 residues.

This clonotype has ten or more counts. The V and J genes are TRBV11-1 and TRBJ2-1; 8 bases agree with TRBD1. The CDR3 extends over 16 amino acids. Per germline, CDR1 SGHAT and CDR2 FQDESV (reference sequence). V lost 3 bases to trimming and J lost 0 bases; unmatched junction nucleotides: 4. CDR3 amino acids: CASSFRGRSSYNEQFF. In nucleotides, the CDR3 is TGTGCCAGCAGCTTCAGGGGGCGAAGCTCCTACAATGAGCAGTTCTTC.

The chain is built from TRBV6-1 and TRBJ2-7, with a tentative D call TRBD1 (6 bases). The length of the CDR3 is 13 residues. V lost 6 bases and J 5 bases, leaving 14 bases between the germline ends. CDR1 and CDR2 from the germline V gene are MNHNS and SASEGT. The CDR3 loop reads CASRRTDLDEQYF. DNA for the CDR3: TGTGCCAGCAGGAGGACAGACTTAGACGAGCAGTACTTC.

The chain links TRBV19 to TRBJ1-4, with 8 bases identical to TRBD1. V trimming: 7 bases; J trimming: 4 bases; junction bases outside the gene matches: 14. Germline lookup yields CDR1 LNHDA and CDR2 SQIVND (reference sequence). This CDR3 is built from 17 residues. The CDR3 region has the DNA TGTGCCAGTATCCGGACAGGGAGAGGGTGGAGTAATGAAAAACTGTTTTTT. Its translation: CASIRTGRGWSNEKLFF.

This clonotype was counted between two and nine times. CDR3 sequence (DNA): TGCAGTGCTACACGGGCCGGGTACGAGCAGTACTTC. Its protein is CSATRAGYEQYF. The V gene is TRBV20-1, the J gene TRBJ2-7; no clear D gene. V was clipped by 4 bases and J by 4 bases, with 11 bases between them. CDR3 length: 12 amino acids. CDR1 DFQATT and CDR2 SNEGSKA come from the germline V gene (reference sequence).

This clonotype has at least ten counts. The CDR3 sequence is CATSDSTSGRVNEQFF. The CDR3 DNA is TGTGCCACCAGTGATTCGACTAGCGGGAGGGTAAATGAGCAGTTCTTC. The J gene is TRBJ2-1, the V gene TRBV24-1; TRBD2 matches 14 bases. V gave up 2 bases and J gave up 7 bases; unmatched junction bases: 3. The CDR3 sequence is 16 residues long. Per germline, CDR1 KGHDR and CDR2 SFDVKD.

This clonotype was counted a few times. This sequence joins TRBV9 and TRBJ2-1; no definite D call. V dropped 2 bases and J dropped 0 bases, with 15 bases sitting between them. This CDR3 has 17 amino acids. CDR1 and CDR2 from the germline V gene are SGDLS and YYNGEE. The CDR3 DNA reads TGTGCCAGCAGCGTCTCCTATCGGAGAAGCTCCTACAATGAGCAGTTCTTC. This sequence encodes CASSVSYRRSSYNEQFF.

This clonotype was seen more than once but under ten times. V is TRBV30 and J is TRBJ2-3; D is ambiguous. V shed 0 bases and J shed 6 bases, with 13 bases lying between them. This CDR3 spans 14 amino acids. CDR1 is GTSNPN and CDR2 is SVGIG in the germline V gene (reference sequence). The CDR3 DNA sequence: TGTGCCTGGAGTGTACGGCGGTCCTGGGATACGCAGTATTTT. Translation: CAWSVRRSWDTQYF.

This clonotype occurred a few times. Here the CDR3 reads CASSVSTGNQPQHF. The CDR3 DNA sequence: TGTGCCAGCAGCGTATCGACAGGAAATCAGCCCCAGCATTTT. V is TRBV9 and J is TRBJ1-5; possibly TRBD1 for D (6 bases). With 1 base removed from V and 4 bases from J, the gap between germline ends came to 9 bases. CDR1 SGDLS and CDR2 YYNGEE come from the germline V gene. This CDR3 comprises 14 residues.

This clonotype occurred a few times. The chain has TRBV5-1 and TRBJ1-1; D not certain. The germline gives CDR1 SGHRS, CDR2 YFSETQ. V shed 7 bases and J shed 0 bases, with 13 bases lying between them. There are 14 residues in the CDR3. CDR3 region: CASAPAGVNTEAFF. The DNA for the CDR3 is TGCGCCAGCGCTCCGGCGGGAGTGAACACTGAAGCTTTCTTT.

The chain recombines TRBV7-9 with TRBJ1-2; 11 nucleotides agree with TRBD1. J was trimmed by 8 bases and V by 5 bases; bases with no gene match: 10. Germline CDR1 reads SEHNR; CDR2 reads FQNEAQ (reference sequence). This CDR3 comprises 15 residues. As DNA, the CDR3 is TGTGCCAGCAGCGCCAGGGACAGGGGGGAAGCAGGCTACACCTTC. This codes for CASSARDRGEAGYTF.

This clonotype occurred a few times. V and J are TRBV30 and TRBJ1-1; a weak D match, TRBD1 (5 bases). CDR3 size: 17 residues. V dropped 0 bases and J dropped 1 base, with 18 bases sitting between them. Germline V CDR1 and CDR2: GTSNPN, SVGIG (reference sequence). The CDR3 is CAWSVQRVPGKNTEAFF. For the CDR3, the DNA is TGTGCCTGGAGTGTACAACGGGTGCCAGGGAAGAACACTGAAGCTTTCTTT.

This clonotype has ten or more counts. The rearrangement uses TRBV18 and TRBJ2-7; the D is unclear. The CDR3 is 11 amino acids. V was shortened by 6 bases and J by 5 bases, with 8 bases between the two germline ends. CDR1 and CDR2 from the germline V gene are KGHSH and LQKENI. CDR3 nucleotide sequence: TGTGCCAGCTCCCGGGCCGACGAGCAGTACTTC. It encodes CASSRADEQYF.